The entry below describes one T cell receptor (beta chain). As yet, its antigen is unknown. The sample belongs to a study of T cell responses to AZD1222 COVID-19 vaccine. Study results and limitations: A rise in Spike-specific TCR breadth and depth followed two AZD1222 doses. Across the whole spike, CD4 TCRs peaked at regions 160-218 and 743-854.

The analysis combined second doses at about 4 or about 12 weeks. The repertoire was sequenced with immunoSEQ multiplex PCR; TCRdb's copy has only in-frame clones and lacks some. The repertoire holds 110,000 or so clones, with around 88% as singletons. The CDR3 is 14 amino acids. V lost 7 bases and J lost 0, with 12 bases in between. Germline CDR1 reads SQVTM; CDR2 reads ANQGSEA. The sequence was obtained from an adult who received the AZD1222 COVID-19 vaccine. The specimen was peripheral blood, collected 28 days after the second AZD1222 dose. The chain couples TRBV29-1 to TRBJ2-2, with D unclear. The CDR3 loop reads CSASRWANTGELFF. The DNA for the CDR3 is TGCAGCGCCTCAAGGTGGGCGAACACCGGGGAGCTGTTTTTT.